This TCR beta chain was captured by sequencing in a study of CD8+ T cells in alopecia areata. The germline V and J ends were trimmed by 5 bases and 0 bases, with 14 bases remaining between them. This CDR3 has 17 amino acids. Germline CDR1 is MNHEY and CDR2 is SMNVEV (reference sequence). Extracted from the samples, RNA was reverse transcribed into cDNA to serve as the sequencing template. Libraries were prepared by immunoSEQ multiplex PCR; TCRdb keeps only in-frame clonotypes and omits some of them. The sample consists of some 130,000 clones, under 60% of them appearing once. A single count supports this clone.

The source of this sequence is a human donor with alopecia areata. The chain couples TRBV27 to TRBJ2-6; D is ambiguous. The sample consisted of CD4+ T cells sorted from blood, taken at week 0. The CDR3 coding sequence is TGTGCCAGCAGTCTAGAGCCTGTCTTCTCTGGGGCCAACGTCCTGACTTTC. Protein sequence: CASSLEPVFSGANVLTF.